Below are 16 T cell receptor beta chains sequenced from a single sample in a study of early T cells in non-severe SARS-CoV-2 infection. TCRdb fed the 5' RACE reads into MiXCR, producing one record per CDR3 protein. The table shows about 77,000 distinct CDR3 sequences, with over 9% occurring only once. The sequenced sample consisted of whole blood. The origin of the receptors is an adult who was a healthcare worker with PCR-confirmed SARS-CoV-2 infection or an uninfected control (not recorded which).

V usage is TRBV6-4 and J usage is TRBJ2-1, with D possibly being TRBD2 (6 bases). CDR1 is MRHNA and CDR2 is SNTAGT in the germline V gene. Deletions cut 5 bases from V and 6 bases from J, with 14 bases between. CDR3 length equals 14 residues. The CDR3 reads CASSPYSSVNEQFF. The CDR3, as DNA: TGTGCCAGCAGTCCCTATTCTAGCGTCAATGAGCAGTTCTTC.

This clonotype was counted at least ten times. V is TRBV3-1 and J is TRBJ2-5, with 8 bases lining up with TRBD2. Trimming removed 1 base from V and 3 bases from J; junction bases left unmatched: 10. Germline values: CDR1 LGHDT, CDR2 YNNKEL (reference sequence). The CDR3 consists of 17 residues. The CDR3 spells CASSQVPRTTSEETQYF. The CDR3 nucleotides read TGTGCCAGCAGCCAAGTCCCCCGGACGACTAGCGAAGAGACCCAGTACTTC.

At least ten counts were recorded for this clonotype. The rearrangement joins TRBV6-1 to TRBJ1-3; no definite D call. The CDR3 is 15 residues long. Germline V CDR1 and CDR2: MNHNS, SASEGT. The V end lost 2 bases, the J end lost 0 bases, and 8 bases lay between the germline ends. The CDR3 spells CASSEMLNSGNTIYF. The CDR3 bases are TGTGCCAGCAGTGAAATGCTCAACTCTGGAAACACCATATATTTT.

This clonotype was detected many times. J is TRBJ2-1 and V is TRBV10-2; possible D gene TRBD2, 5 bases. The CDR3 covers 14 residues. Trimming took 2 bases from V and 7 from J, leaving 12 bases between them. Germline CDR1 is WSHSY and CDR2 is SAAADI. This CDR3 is CASSERELINEQFF. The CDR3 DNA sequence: TGCGCCAGCAGTGAGAGGGAGCTGATAAATGAGCAGTTCTTC.

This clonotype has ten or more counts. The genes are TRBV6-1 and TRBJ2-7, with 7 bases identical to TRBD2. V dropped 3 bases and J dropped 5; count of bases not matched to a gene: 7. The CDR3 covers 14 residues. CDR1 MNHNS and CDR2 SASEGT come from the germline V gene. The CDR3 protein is CASSEFNGRNEQYF. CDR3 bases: TGTGCCAGCAGTGAGTTTAACGGGAGGAACGAGCAGTACTTC.

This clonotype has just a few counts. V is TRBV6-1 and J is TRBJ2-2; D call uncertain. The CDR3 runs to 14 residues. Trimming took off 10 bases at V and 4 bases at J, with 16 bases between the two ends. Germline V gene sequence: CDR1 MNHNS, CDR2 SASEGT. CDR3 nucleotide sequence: TGTGCCACCGGTATTGCCCGGGCCACCGGGGAGCTGTTTTTT. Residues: CATGIARATGELFF.

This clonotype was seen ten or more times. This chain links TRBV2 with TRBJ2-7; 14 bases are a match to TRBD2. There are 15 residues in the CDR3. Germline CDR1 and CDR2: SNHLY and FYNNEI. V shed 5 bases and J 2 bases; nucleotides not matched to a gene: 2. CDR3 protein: CASSPTSGRAYEQYF. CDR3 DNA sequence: TGTGCCAGCAGTCCGACTAGCGGGAGGGCCTACGAGCAGTACTTC.

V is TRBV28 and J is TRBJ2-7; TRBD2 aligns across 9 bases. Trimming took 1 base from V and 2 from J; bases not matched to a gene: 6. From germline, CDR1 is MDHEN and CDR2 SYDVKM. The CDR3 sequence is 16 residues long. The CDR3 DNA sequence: TGTGCCAGCAGTTTATCCCCTAGCGGGGCCACCTACGAGCAGTACTTC. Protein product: CASSLSPSGATYEQYF.

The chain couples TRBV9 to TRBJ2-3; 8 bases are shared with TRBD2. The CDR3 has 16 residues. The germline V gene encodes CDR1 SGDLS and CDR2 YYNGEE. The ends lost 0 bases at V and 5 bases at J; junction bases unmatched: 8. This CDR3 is CASSVESGRGRDTQYF. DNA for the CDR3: TGTGCCAGCAGCGTAGAAAGCGGGAGAGGACGAGATACGCAGTATTTT.

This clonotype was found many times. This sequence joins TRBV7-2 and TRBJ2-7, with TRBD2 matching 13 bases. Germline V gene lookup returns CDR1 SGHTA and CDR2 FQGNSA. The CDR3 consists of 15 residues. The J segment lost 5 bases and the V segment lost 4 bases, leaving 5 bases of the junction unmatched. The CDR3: CASSSRTSGRDEQYF. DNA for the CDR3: TGTGCCAGCAGCTCTAGGACTAGCGGGAGAGACGAGCAGTACTTC.

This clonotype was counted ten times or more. CDR3 protein: CASSFSSGTFSYNEQFF. The CDR3 DNA is TGTGCCAGCAGCTTCAGCTCCGGGACATTTAGCTACAATGAGCAGTTCTTC. This rearrangement joins TRBV11-1 to TRBJ2-1, with TRBD1 as a possible D gene (6 bases). V lost 3 bases and J 3 bases, leaving 18 bases between the germline ends. The CDR3 runs 17 residues. Germline CDR1 is SGHAT and CDR2 is FQDESV (reference sequence).

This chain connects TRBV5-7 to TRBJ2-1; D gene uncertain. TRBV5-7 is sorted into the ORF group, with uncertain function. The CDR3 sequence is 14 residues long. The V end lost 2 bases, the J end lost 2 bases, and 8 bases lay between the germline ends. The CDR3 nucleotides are TGTGCCAGCAGCTTCTCCGGGCCCTACAATGAGCAGTTCTTC. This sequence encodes CASSFSGPYNEQFF.

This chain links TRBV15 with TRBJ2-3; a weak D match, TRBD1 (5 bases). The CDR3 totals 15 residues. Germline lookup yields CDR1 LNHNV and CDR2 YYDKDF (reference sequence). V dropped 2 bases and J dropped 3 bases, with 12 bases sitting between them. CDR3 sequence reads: CATSRTGAETDTQYF. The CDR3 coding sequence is TGTGCCACCAGCAGAACTGGGGCGGAGACAGATACGCAGTATTTT.

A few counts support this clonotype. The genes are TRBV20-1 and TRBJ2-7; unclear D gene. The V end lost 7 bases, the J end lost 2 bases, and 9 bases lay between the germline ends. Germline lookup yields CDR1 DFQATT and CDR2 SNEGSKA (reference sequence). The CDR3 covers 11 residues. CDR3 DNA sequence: TGCAGTGTTCTTCTAACCTACGAGCAGTACTTC. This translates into CSVLLTYEQYF.

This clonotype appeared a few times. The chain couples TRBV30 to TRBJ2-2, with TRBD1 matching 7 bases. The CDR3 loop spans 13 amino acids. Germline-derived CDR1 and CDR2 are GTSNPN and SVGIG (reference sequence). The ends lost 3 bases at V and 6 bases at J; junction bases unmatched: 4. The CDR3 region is CAWSPGTAGELFF. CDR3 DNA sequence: TGTGCCTGGAGCCCCGGGACAGCCGGGGAGCTGTTTTTT. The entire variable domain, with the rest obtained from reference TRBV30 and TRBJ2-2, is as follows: SQTIHQWPATLVQPVGSPLSLECTVEGTSNPNLYWYRQAAGRGLQLLFYSVGIGQISSEVPQNLSASRPQDRQFILSSKKLLLSDSGFYLCAWSPGTAGELFFGEGSRLTVL.

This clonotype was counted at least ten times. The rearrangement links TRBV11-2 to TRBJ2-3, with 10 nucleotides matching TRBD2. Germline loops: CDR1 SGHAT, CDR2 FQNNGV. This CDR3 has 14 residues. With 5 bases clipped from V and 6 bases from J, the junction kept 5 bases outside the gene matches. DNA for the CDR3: TGTGCCAGCAGCCAAGCGGGAGGGGCGGATACGCAGTATTTT. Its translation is CASSQAGGADTQYF.